This T cell receptor (beta chain) derives from a study of breast tumors, draining lymph nodes, adjacent tissues. MiXCR was run by TCRdb on the multiplex PCR reads, yielding one entry per CDR3 protein. The table includes approximately 20,000 distinct CDR3 sequences, 43% detected once. Notes on this clonotype: No antigen is known for it.

Looked up from germline, CDR1 is LNHNV and CDR2 is YYDKDF (reference sequence). V lost 4 bases and J lost 4; bases outside the gene matches: 5. The CDR3 spans 14 residues. Notes on the study in general: Tumors had less TCR diversity than lymph nodes, more than nontumor tissue. Luminal-like breast cancer showed significantly higher tumor–nontumor repertoire similarity than basal-like. Data only fit, rather than demonstrated, lymph node origin of most tumor T cells.

Material for sequencing was breast tumor tissue. The chain joins TRBV15 to TRBJ2-7; TRBD2 matches at 9 bases. The TCR comes from a female donor with breast cancer. Some clones in this sample may be carry-over from other donors' samples. The CDR3 DNA sequence: TGTGCCACCAGCACTAGCGGGATTCTGTACGAGCAGTACTTC. This sequence encodes CATSTSGILYEQYF.